The entry that follows covers one TCR beta chain sequence. The data were taken from a study of technical replicates of blood from several donors. Sequencing used immunoSEQ multiplex PCR; TCRdb keeps in-frame clones, though not all of them. The sample has under 85,000 clones; 97% are singletons. This TCR was sampled from a human donor in good health. The sample taken for sequencing was T cells isolated from PBMCs.

The CDR3 DNA reads TGTGCCAGCAGAGACAGGGTTGAGACCCAGTACTTC. Its protein is CASRDRVETQYF. The genes are TRBV6-1 and TRBJ2-5, with 7 bases matching TRBD1. V dropped 6 bases and J dropped 5; count of bases not matched to a gene: 3. The germline CDR1 and CDR2 sequences are MNHNS and SASEGT. The CDR3 has 12 residues.